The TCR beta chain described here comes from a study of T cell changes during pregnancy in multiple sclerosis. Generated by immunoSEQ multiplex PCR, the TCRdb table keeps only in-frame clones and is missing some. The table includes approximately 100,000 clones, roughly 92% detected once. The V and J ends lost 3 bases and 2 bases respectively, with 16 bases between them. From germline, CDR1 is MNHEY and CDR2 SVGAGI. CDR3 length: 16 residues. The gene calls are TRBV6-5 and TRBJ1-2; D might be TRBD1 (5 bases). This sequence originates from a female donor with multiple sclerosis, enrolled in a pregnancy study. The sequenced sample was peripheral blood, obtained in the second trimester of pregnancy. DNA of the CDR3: TGTGCCAGCAGTTATAGATTAGGGGCGGGGAACTATGGCTACACCTTC. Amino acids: CASSYRLGAGNYGYTF.